The following is a T cell receptor beta chain sequence with its context. The antigen remains undetermined. Negatively enriched CD4+ T cells were divided by CD45RA into naive and memory. The data originate from a study of shared clonotypes between healthy human individuals. Broader study findings: The genetic and exposure-history diversity represented was limited by few donors. Sorted-subset sequencing was shown by rarefaction to be incomplete despite large depth.

Every subset's genomic DNA went evenly onto several immunoSEQ plates. Using immunoSEQ multiplex PCR, the repertoire was profiled, and TCRdb retains in-frame clones only, with some absent. The repertoire holds 780,000 or so clones, with around 77% as singletons. Germline CDR1 is MNHNS and CDR2 is SASEGT. Trimming removed 4 bases from V and 9 bases from J; junction bases left unmatched: 12. The CDR3 covers 15 residues. The sequencing input was memory CD4+ T cells sorted from blood. The subset is: CD45RA-negative fraction. The V call is TRBV6-1, the J call TRBJ2-1; 7 bases agree with TRBD2. The receptor was isolated from a young woman in good health. The CDR3 nucleotides read TGTGCCAGCAGTGGGGGTGGTAGCGGGTACCCTGAGCAGTTCTTC. It encodes CASSGGGSGYPEQFF.